These T cell receptor beta chains were read from a single sample in a study of blood T cell repertoires in COVID-19. Repertoires were generated with immunoSEQ multiplex PCR, while TCRdb's copy carries only in-frame clones and drops some. The table records about 180,000 clones, roughly 80% of them present only once. Sequencing was performed on peripheral blood. The receptors originated from a man aged 18 to 30 with active or convalescent COVID-19. CDR3s include the opening cysteine and the closing phenylalanine or tryptophan. D genes are given only for firm matches. Only some rows state a clone size, as once, few, many or a class for expanded clones.

V	D	J	size	DNA	CDR3
TRBV13	TRBD1	TRBJ1-1	NA	TGTGCCAGCAACCGACAACTGACAGGGGGCCTCACTGAAGCTTTCTTT	CASNRQLTGGLTEAFF
TRBV23-1	NA	TRBJ2-7	NA	TGCGCCAGCAGTCAATCGGAGGGACAGCCCTACGAGCAGTACTTC	CASSQSEGQPYEQYF
TRBV6-4	TRBD2	TRBJ2-3	NA	TGTGCCAGCAGTGACTCGACGGGCGGGACTAGCGGGAGTGGAAACACAGATACGCAGTATTTT	CASSDSTGGTSGSGNTDTQYF
TRBV3-1/TRBV3-2	NA	TRBJ2-1	NA	TGTGCCAGCAGCCAAGTCTATACTAGTCGGGGGATCAATGAGCAGTTCTTC	CASSQVYTSRGINEQFF
TRBV28	TRBD1	TRBJ1-2	once	TGTGCCAGCAGTTCACAGGGGAACTATGGCTACACCTTC	CASSSQGNYGYTF
TRBV11-2	NA	TRBJ1-6	NA	TGTGCCAGCAGCTTAGGGGGACACCTTAATTCACCCCTCCACTTT	CASSLGGHLNSPLHF
TRBV11-3	NA	TRBJ1-3	NA	TGTGCCAGCAGCTCCAGTTCTGGAAACACCATATATTTT	CASSSSSGNTIYF
TRBV3-1/TRBV3-2	NA	TRBJ2-6	NA	TGTGCCAGCAGCCAAGATTTGGGGGGCTCTGGGGCCAACGTCCTGACTTTC	CASSQDLGGSGANVLTF
TRBV19	NA	TRBJ1-2	NA	TGTGCCAGTAGTGTCGGGAACTATGGCTACACCTTC	CASSVGNYGYTF
TRBV7-2	NA	TRBJ1-4	NA	TGTGCCAGCAGCTTAGCCAGGGAAAATGGAAAACTGTTTTTT	CASSLARENGKLFF
TRBV2	TRBD2	TRBJ2-3	NA	TGTGCCAGCAGTGAAAGAGGGGGGCTAGCGGGGCCTGGGGATACGCAGTATTTT	CASSERGGLAGPGDTQYF
TRBV15	NA	TRBJ1-4	NA	TGTGCCACCAGCAGGGACTTTGCAACTAATGAAAAACTGTTTTTT	CATSRDFATNEKLFF
TRBV30	TRBD1	TRBJ2-7	NA	TGTGCCTGGAGCCTCGGGACAGGGGGCTGGGAGCAGTACTTC	CAWSLGTGGWEQYF
TRBV19	NA	TRBJ1-1	NA	TGTGCCAGTAGTATTGGAAGAGGCACTGAAGCTTTCTTT	CASSIGRGTEAFF
TRBV24-1	NA	TRBJ2-1	once	TGTGCCACCAGTGCGACAGCCTCCTACAATGAGCAGTTCTTC	CATSATASYNEQFF
TRBV19	NA	TRBJ1-1	NA	TGTGCCAGTAGTATAGCGCGCACTGAAGCTTTCTTT	CASSIARTEAFF
TRBV15	NA	TRBJ2-7	once	TGTGCCACCAGCAGAGACGCAGGGCTTGGCGAGCAGTACTTC	CATSRDAGLGEQYF
TRBV6-4	TRBD2	TRBJ2-3	medium-sized	TGTGCCAGCAGTGAGTTAGCGGGGGGGCGCACAGATACGCAGTATTTT	CASSELAGGRTDTQYF
TRBV6-4	NA	TRBJ1-1	NA	TGTGCCAGCAAGCAGGGTTCCAACACTGAAGCTTTCTTT	CASKQGSNTEAFF
TRBV6-2/TRBV6-3	TRBD2	TRBJ2-7	NA	TGTGCCAGCAGTAAAAGACTAGCGGGAGAGTCCGAGCAGTACTTC	CASSKRLAGESEQYF
TRBV18	TRBD1	TRBJ1-3	once	TGTGCCAGCTCACCACCTCGACAGGGGAGAAACACCATATATTTT	CASSPPRQGRNTIYF
TRBV4-1	NA	TRBJ1-6	NA	TGCGCCAGCAGCCGGGGTTCAGGGGATTCACCCCTCCACTTT	CASSRGSGDSPLHF
TRBV28	TRBD1	TRBJ2-7	NA	TGTGCCAGCAGACGGGACAGGGGGCAAACCTACGAGCAGTACTTC	CASRRDRGQTYEQYF
TRBV6-6	TRBD1	TRBJ1-1	NA	TGTGCCAGCAGTTTACAGGGGAGTACTGAAGCTTTCTTT	CASSLQGSTEAFF
TRBV4-1	NA	TRBJ1-4	NA	TGCGCCAGCAGCCAAGAACAGGGACAAAATGAAAAACTGTTTTTT	CASSQEQGQNEKLFF
TRBV5-1	NA	TRBJ2-7	NA	TGCGCCAGCAGCTTTTCCCCCGCGCGGAACTACGAGCAGTACTTC	CASSFSPARNYEQYF
TRBV15	NA	TRBJ1-3	NA	TGTGCCACCAGAAAGGGCAGGGCTGGAAACACCATATATTTT	CATRKGRAGNTIYF
TRBV24-1	NA	TRBJ2-2	NA	TGTGCCACCGGGACTTCGAACACCGGGGAGCTGTTTTTT	CATGTSNTGELFF
TRBV30	NA	TRBJ1-5	many	TGTGCCCGAAACCTCTTCGCCGGGATTAGCAATCAGCCCCAGCATTTT	CARNLFAGISNQPQHF
TRBV5-4	TRBD1	TRBJ2-3	NA	TGTGCCAGCAGCTACCGACAGGGGTTAGGCACAGATACGCAGTATTTT	CASSYRQGLGTDTQYF
TRBV12-3/TRBV12-4	NA	TRBJ2-7	NA	TGTGCCAGCAGTTACCCGCCGGGCTACGAGCAGTACTTC	CASSYPPGYEQYF
TRBV5-1	NA	TRBJ2-3	once	TGCGCCAGCAGCTCTTCGTACTTCACAGATACGCAGTATTTT	CASSSSYFTDTQYF
TRBV4-3	TRBD1	TRBJ2-6	NA	TGCGCCAGCAGCCAAGAAGGGACAGGGTCTGGGGCCAACGTCCTGACTTTC	CASSQEGTGSGANVLTF
TRBV19	TRBD1	TRBJ2-3	once	TGTGCCAGTAGGAAACGGACAGGATACACAGATACGCAGTATTTT	CASRKRTGYTDTQYF
TRBV7-2	NA	TRBJ2-2	NA	TGTGCCAGCAGCGTACAGAGAAACACCGGGGAGCTGTTTTTT	CASSVQRNTGELFF
TRBV29-1	TRBD1	TRBJ1-2	NA	TGCAGCGCGACGACAGGGGGGAACTATGGCTACACCTTC	CSATTGGNYGYTF
TRBV18	NA	TRBJ1-2	NA	TGTGCCAGCAGCACCCCACGGCTAGGGGCTGGCGGCTACACCTTC	CASSTPRLGAGGYTF
TRBV27	TRBD2	TRBJ2-1	once	TGTGCCAGCAGAGGGACTAGCGGGATTAACAATGAGCAGTTCTTC	CASRGTSGINNEQFF
TRBV7-2	NA	TRBJ2-1	few	TGTGCCAGCAGCCCCCGTTCGTTCAATGAGCAGTTCTTC	CASSPRSFNEQFF
TRBV4-1	NA	TRBJ1-3	NA	TGCGCCAGCAGCCAAGATACAGCCACTTCTGGAAACACCATATATTTT	CASSQDTATSGNTIYF
TRBV2	NA	TRBJ2-1	NA	TGTGCCAGCAGAACAGACCGGGGTAATGAGCAGTTCTTC	CASRTDRGNEQFF
TRBV5-1	TRBD1	TRBJ2-2	NA	TGCGCCAGCAGCTTGGCACCAGGGGGCCGGGACACCGGGGAGCTGTTTTTT	CASSLAPGGRDTGELFF
TRBV5-1	TRBD1	TRBJ1-1	NA	TGCGCCAGCAGGGGTGGACAGGATATTAACACTGAAGCTTTCTTT	CASRGGQDINTEAFF
TRBV6-6	NA	TRBJ1-4	few	TGTGCCAGCAGGGGGGGGGAAAAACTGTTTTTT	CASRGGEKLFF
TRBV29-1	TRBD1	TRBJ1-2	NA	TGCAGCGTTGCCGTAAACAGGGGGACAGGCGGCTATGGCTACACCTTC	CSVAVNRGTGGYGYTF
TRBV9	TRBD2	TRBJ2-7	NA	TGTGCCAGCAGCGTAGGGCTAGCGGGGGACTTGGAGCAGTACTTC	CASSVGLAGDLEQYF